These 15 T cell receptor beta chains originate from one sample sequenced in a study of tumor-infiltrating lymphocytes in primary liver carcinoma. The roughly 17-31 mg bulk tissue piece was not sorted before simultaneous RNA and DNA extraction. Total RNA amounting to 450 to 550 ng was the source from which TCR beta cDNA was made with a constant-region primer. ARM-PCR, slightly modified, supplied the TCR beta libraries through three nested multiplex PCR rounds. Both of the initial two PCR rounds ran for nine to ten cycles and employed TRBV1-TRBV30 forward primers alongside a C-beta reverse primer. TCRdb re-analysed the multiplex PCR reads in MiXCR, keeping a single row per CDR3 protein. The sample lists 30,000 to 35,000 distinct CDR3 sequences, 75% to 85% seen once, with roughly 38% in the top ten. The sample was liver tumor tissue from sampling region 5. Regarding subset: tumor region T5, tumor centre. The receptor set was obtained from a man between 35 and 55 years old with primary liver carcinoma and hepatitis B virus infection.

The CDR3 spells CASSQDPIGCGRAFF. The CDR3 coding sequence is TGTGCCAGCAGCCAAGACCCCATAGGGTGCGGGAGAGCTTTCTTT. The chain uses TRBV4-2 and TRBJ1-1, with unresolved D. The CDR3 is 15 residues long. Trimming pared 0 bases from V and 10 bases from J, leaving 18 bases between. Germline V CDR1 and CDR2: LGHNA, YNFKEQ.

The V and J genes are TRBV28 and TRBJ2-7; possible D gene TRBD2, 7 bases. The length of the CDR3 is 15 residues. The V and J ends lost 6 bases and 1 base respectively, with 16 bases between them. CDR1 MDHEN and CDR2 SYDVKM come from the germline V gene. DNA of the CDR3: TGTGCCAGCAGCTTGGGGGGGCATGATTCCTACGAGCAGTACTTC. It specifies CASSLGGHDSYEQYF.

Regarding this clonotype: Germline is not matched at one junction end, which may reflect a read error. The genes are TRBV6-1 and TRBJ2-4; 7 bases fit TRBD2. CDR1 is MNHNS and CDR2 is SASEGT in the germline V gene. The CDR3 consists of 13 residues. In DNA form, the CDR3 reads TGTGCCAGCAGGAGGCTAGCGGAAAACGTTCAGTATTTC. Translated: CASRRLAENVQYF.

This clonotype was detected only once. The germline gene is not matched at one end of the junction; a read error may be the cause. The rearrangement joins TRBV7-9 to TRBJ2-7, with 7 nucleotides matching TRBD1. Germline CDR1 reads SEHNR; CDR2 reads FQNEAQ (reference sequence). The CDR3 loop spans 14 amino acids. In nucleotides, the CDR3 is TGTGCCAACAGCTTAGAAGGGGGCGGCTACAAGCAGTACTTC. Protein: CANSLEGGGYKQYF.

In regard to this clonotype: At one end, the junction sequence differs from germline, possibly due to a read error. V usage is TRBV11-2 and J usage is TRBJ2-7, with a weak D call TRBD2 (5 bases). This CDR3 has 15 amino acids. Germline V gene lookup returns CDR1 SGHAT and CDR2 FQNNGV. CDR3 DNA: TGTGCCAGTAGCCAGTCGTGGCTAGCAGAGTACGGGCAGTACTTC. As protein: CASSQSWLAEYGQYF. Supplemented by reference TRBV11-2 and TRBJ2-7, the full variable domain reads EAGVAQSPRYKIIEKRQSVAFWCNPISGHATLYWYQQILGQGPKLLIQFQNNGVVDDSQLPKDRFSAERLKGVDSTLKIQPAKLEDSAVYLCASSQSWLAEYGQYFGPGTRLTVT.

With regard to this clonotype: It is likely a read error, because the conserved phenylalanine at the end of the CDR3 is missing. It is unclear where the CDR3 begins or ends on the DNA, so no DNA is shown, and the CDR3 is as TCRdb lists it. The chain joins TRBV4-2 to TRBJ2-3; TRBD2 is the table's D call and was not checked against the DNA. The CDR3 is 18 residues long, counting both termini. Germline CDR1 reads LGHNA; CDR2 reads YNFKEQ. CDR3 loop: CASSQVAPLAGATDTLYL.

This clonotype was observed once. One end of the junction fails to match germline, which may point to a read error. V usage is TRBV7-9 and J usage is TRBJ1-2; D gene unclear. This CDR3 is 16 amino acids long. Germline lookup yields CDR1 SEHNR and CDR2 FQNEAQ (reference sequence). CDR3 residues: CASSPEGRLSQYGYAF. CDR3 DNA: TGTGCCAGCAGCCCTGAGGGCAGGCTGTCCCAATATGGCTACGCCTTC.

This clonotype occurred a few times. This chain joins TRBV20-1 and TRBJ2-6; D perhaps matches TRBD1 (6 bases). Germline CDR1 is DFQATT and CDR2 is SNEGSKA (reference sequence). V was pared by 0 bases and J by 3 bases, with 9 bases between. The length of the CDR3 is 15 residues. The CDR3 sequence is CSAREAGVGANVLTF. The CDR3 nucleotides are TGCAGTGCTAGAGAGGCAGGGGTTGGGGCCAACGTCCTGACTTTC.

In regard to this clonotype: The junction departs from germline at one end; a sequencing error may be responsible. The rearrangement links TRBV28 to TRBJ2-5; TRBD1 might be the D (6 bases). Germline-derived CDR1 and CDR2 are MDHEN and SYDVKM. This CDR3 comprises 14 residues. The CDR3 coding sequence is TGCGGCAGCAGTTTCTTTGACAGGCGCGGGACCCAGTACTTC. Translation gives CGSSFFDRRGTQYF.

With respect to this clonotype: This likely comes from a read error, as the CDR3 has no conserved phenylalanine or tryptophan at its end. It is unclear where the CDR3 begins or ends on the DNA, so no DNA is shown, and the CDR3 is as TCRdb lists it. This chain uses TRBV11-2 with TRBJ2-3. Germline CDR1 SGHAT, CDR2 FQNNGV. The length of the CDR3 is 12 amino acids, counting both ends. This CDR3 is CASSASSDRLYS.

About this clonotype itself: At one boundary the junction diverges from the germline segment, which might be a read error. The V and J genes are TRBV11-1 and TRBJ2-2, with TRBD2 as a possible D gene (5 bases). In germline, CDR1 is SGHAT, CDR2 FQDESV (reference sequence). The CDR3 runs 13 residues. The CDR3 reads CAGSSVRFEGLFF. CDR3 in DNA: TGTGCCGGCAGCTCAGTACGTTTCGAGGGGCTGTTTTTT.

About this clonotype: Because the CDR3 is missing its conserved closing phenylalanine or tryptophan, this is likely a read error. The V and J genes are TRBV4-2 and TRBJ2-7, with 16 bases fitting TRBD2. CDR3 length: 18 amino acids. The germline V gene has CDR1 LGHNA and CDR2 YNFKEQ. The CDR3 loop is CTSSGKSGLAGGPHEQYY. CDR3 nucleotide sequence: TGTACCAGCAGTGGAAAATCGGGACTAGCGGGAGGGCCACACGAGCAGTACTAC.

This clonotype was recorded many times. The V gene is TRBV24-1, the J gene TRBJ2-2; the D is unclear. The ends were cut back, 5 bases at V and 8 bases at J, with 11 bases in the middle. CDR3 length: 13 amino acids. The germline V gene encodes CDR1 KGHDR and CDR2 SFDVKD. The CDR3 sequence: CATSVLASGELFF. CDR3 coding DNA: TGTGCCACCAGTGTTTTAGCATCTGGGGAGCTGTTTTTT.

Concerning this clonotype itself: The missing conserved phenylalanine or tryptophan at the end of this CDR3 makes a read error likely. The limits of the CDR3 on the DNA are not certain, so only TCRdb's listed CDR3 is given. The genes are TRBV29-1 and TRBJ2-3; the table's D gene call, TRBD1, was not cross checked with the DNA. Per germline, CDR1 SQVTM and CDR2 ANQGSEA. A total of 12 residues make up the CDR3, ends included. This CDR3 is CSVGQITDTQYL.

V gene TRBV24-1 combines with J gene TRBJ2-1, with a possible D match to TRBD2 (6 bases). The CDR3 spans 16 residues. Between the trimmed V and J ends, which lost 3 bases and 10 bases, there was a span of 21 bases. CDR1 and CDR2 (germline): KGHDR, SFDVKD. In DNA form, the CDR3 reads TGTGCCACCAGTGATCTCGTGACTAGGGGAATGGTAGAGCAGTTCTTC. It yields the protein CATSDLVTRGMVEQFF.